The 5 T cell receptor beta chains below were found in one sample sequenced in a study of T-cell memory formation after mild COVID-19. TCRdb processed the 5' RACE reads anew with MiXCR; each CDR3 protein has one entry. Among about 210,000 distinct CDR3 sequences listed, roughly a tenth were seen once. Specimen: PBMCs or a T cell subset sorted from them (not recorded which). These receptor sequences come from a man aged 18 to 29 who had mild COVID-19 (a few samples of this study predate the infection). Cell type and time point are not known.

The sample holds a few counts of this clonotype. CDR3 in amino acids: CASSRLTGQGPYEQYF. CDR3 DNA sequence: TGTGCCAGCAGCCGACTCACCGGACAGGGACCGTACGAGCAGTACTTC. The chain has TRBV11-2 and TRBJ2-7; 8 nucleotides align to TRBD1. Germline CDR1 SGHAT, CDR2 FQNNGV. Trimming removed 5 bases from V and 4 bases from J; junction bases left unmatched: 13. The CDR3 is 16 residues long.

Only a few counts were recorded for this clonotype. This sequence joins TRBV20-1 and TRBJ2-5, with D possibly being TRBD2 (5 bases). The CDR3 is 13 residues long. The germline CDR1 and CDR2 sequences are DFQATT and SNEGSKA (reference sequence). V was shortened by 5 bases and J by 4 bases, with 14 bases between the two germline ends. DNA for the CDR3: TGCAGTGCTCCCCAGGCGGGCCGAGAGACCCAGTACTTC. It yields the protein CSAPQAGRETQYF.

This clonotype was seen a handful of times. The CDR3 protein is CASSAAGTTAFF. In nucleotides, the CDR3 is TGTGCCAGCAGCGCCGCCGGGACAACAGCTTTCTTT. The chain uses TRBV7-2 and TRBJ1-1, with a possible D match to TRBD1 (6 bases). CDR3 length equals 12 residues. Trimming took 5 bases from V and 10 from J, leaving 14 bases between them. From germline, CDR1 is SGHTA and CDR2 FQGNSA.

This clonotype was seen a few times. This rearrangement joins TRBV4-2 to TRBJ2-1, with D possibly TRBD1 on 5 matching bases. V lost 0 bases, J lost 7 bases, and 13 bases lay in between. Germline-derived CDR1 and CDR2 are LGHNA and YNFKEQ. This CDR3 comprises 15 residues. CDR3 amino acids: CASSQDLAGLNEQFF. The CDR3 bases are TGTGCCAGCAGCCAAGATCTGGCAGGGTTAAATGAGCAGTTCTTC.

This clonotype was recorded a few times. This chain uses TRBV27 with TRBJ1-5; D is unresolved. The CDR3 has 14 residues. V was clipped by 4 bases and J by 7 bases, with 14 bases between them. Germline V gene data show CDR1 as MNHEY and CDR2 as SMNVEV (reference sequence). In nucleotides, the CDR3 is TGTGCCAGCAGTTGGGCGGCTCGGGAGCAGCCCCAGCATTTT. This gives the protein CASSWAAREQPQHF.